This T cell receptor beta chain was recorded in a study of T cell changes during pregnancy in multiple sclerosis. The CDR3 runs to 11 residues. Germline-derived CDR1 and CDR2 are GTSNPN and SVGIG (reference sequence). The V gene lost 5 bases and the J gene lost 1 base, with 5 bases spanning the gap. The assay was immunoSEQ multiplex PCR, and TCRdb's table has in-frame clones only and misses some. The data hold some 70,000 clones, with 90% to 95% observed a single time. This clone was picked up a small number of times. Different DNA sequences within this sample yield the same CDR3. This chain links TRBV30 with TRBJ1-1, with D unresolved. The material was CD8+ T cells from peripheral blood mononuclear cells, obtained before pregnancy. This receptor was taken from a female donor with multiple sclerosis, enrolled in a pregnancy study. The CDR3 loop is CAWRRNTEAFF. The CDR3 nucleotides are TGTGCCTGGCGGAGGAACACTGAAGCTTTCTTT.